This T cell receptor (beta chain) came from a study of cytomegalovirus exposure and HLA in healthy donors. General observations from the study: Earlier analysis yielded a pattern in which most TCR beta V segments were productive about 90% or about 30% of the time. Researchers had no immune exposure information except CMV serostatus available.

PCR was performed using 60 Vbeta and 13 Jbeta primers. The protocol was immunoSEQ multiplex PCR, while the TCRdb copy is restricted to in-frame clones and leaves out a portion. The table includes about 160,000 clones, roughly 80% detected once. As regards this clone: Its antigen is undetermined.

Sequencing was performed on PBMCs. This TCR was sampled from a girl aged 5 to 17 in good health and CMV-seropositive.

CDR3: CASSSPRQTSGRRGNEQFF. In DNA, the CDR3 is TGTGCCAGCAGCTCACCGCGACAAACTAGCGGGAGGCGAGGGAATGAGCAGTTCTTC. The chain has TRBV9 and TRBJ2-1, with 12 bases matching TRBD2. The CDR3 contains 19 residues. V dropped 4 bases and J dropped 7; count of bases not matched to a gene: 18. Looked up from germline, CDR1 is SGDLS and CDR2 is YYNGEE.